This TCR beta chain stems from a study of blood T cells in healthy people across ages. The CDR3 sequence is 12 residues long. The germline V gene has CDR1 DFQATT and CDR2 SNEGSKA (reference sequence). Trimming cost V 3 bases and J 8 bases, with 12 bases left between them. Using a J-beta primer mix together with a sample-barcoded 5' primer, a second PCR was run for roughly 6 to 12 cycles. TCRdb re-called the 5' RACE reads with MiXCR, one entry per CDR3 protein. Found here are approximately 800,000 distinct CDR3 sequences, 46% of them singletons; the top ten hold around 18%. The sequencing sample was made of blood. This TCR derives from a man aged 80 or over in good health. The rearrangement links TRBV20-1 to TRBJ2-3, with D tentatively TRBD2 (5 bases). In DNA form, the CDR3 reads TGCAGTGCTAGTTCAGGACTGGGTACGCAGTATTTT. It encodes CSASSGLGTQYF.